This TCR beta chain appears in the sequencing data of a study of blood T cell repertoires in COVID-19. The study recruited people aged 18 to 89 years across 20 to 30 US areas. Clinical histories supplied by participants themselves formed the basis of cohort assignment. The V gene's germline CDR1 is SGHDN and CDR2 FVKESK. There are 14 residues in the CDR3. V dropped 3 bases and J dropped 4 bases, with 10 bases sitting between them. This table comes from immunoSEQ multiplex PCR, and its TCRdb copy is limited to in-frame clones, with some not included. The table has 150,000 to 200,000 clones, 86% seen once.

Sample: PBMCs or T cells enriched from blood (not recorded which). This clonotype originated in a woman aged 30 to 39 who had recovered from COVID-19. The V and J genes are TRBV14 and TRBJ1-5; TRBD1 might be the D (5 bases). CDR3 sequence (DNA): TGTGCCAGCAGCCAGGCGGGGGGTAATCAGCCCCAGCATTTT. It codes for CASSQAGGNQPQHF.